This entry lists 21 T cell receptor beta chains sequenced from one sample in a study of cytomegalovirus exposure and HLA in healthy donors. A multiplex PCR was run with 60 Vbeta primers and 13 Jbeta primers. Clones were sequenced by immunoSEQ multiplex PCR, and TCRdb holds only the in-frame ones, with some missing. The sample holds roughly 250,000 clones, approximately 84% seen once. The sample consisted of PBMCs. Receptor source: a woman between 40 and 55 years old in good health and CMV-seropositive.

The chain employs TRBV30 and TRBJ1-5; 7 bases match TRBD1. This CDR3 contains 15 residues. V dropped 7 bases and J dropped 3; count of bases not matched to a gene: 12. Germline V gene sequence: CDR1 GTSNPN, CDR2 SVGIG (reference sequence). CDR3 sequence: CAYQPGGRDNQPQHF. The CDR3 DNA reads TGTGCCTACCAGCCAGGGGGTAGGGACAATCAGCCCCAGCATTTT.

This rearrangement joins TRBV5-5 to TRBJ2-5; D remains ambiguous. There are 13 residues in the CDR3. Germline CDR1 and CDR2: SGHKS and YYEKEE (reference sequence). The ends were cut back, 0 bases at V and 2 bases at J, with 5 bases in the middle. The DNA of the CDR3 is TGTGCCAGCAGCTTGGCCAGACAAGAGACCCAGTACTTC. It specifies CASSLARQETQYF.

The chain is built from TRBV11-3 and TRBJ1-2; no reliable D call. This CDR3 comprises 13 residues. Germline-derived CDR1 and CDR2 are SGHNT and YENEEA. V was shortened by 4 bases and J by 5 bases, with 11 bases between the two germline ends. DNA of the CDR3: TGTGCCAGCAGCTCACCGGCGGGATATGGCTACACCTTC. This sequence encodes CASSSPAGYGYTF. Drawing the rest from reference TRBV11-3 and TRBJ1-2, the complete variable domain is EAGVVQSPRYKIIEKKQPVAFWCNPISGHNTLYWYLQNLGQGPELLIRYENEEAVDDSQLPKDRFSAERLKGVDSTLKIQPAELGDSAVYLCASSSPAGYGYTFGSGTRLTVV.

The rearrangement uses TRBV6-5 and TRBJ2-3, with D uncertain. V was pared by 6 bases and J by 3 bases, with 13 bases between. CDR3 length: 14 residues. The V gene's germline CDR1 is MNHEY and CDR2 SVGAGI. CDR3 in amino acids: CASRQQSRTDTQYF. The CDR3 DNA reads TGTGCCAGCAGACAACAATCCCGTACAGATACGCAGTATTTT.

CDR3 sequence: CACIGTANTGELFF. In nucleotides, the CDR3 is TGTGCCTGTATCGGGACAGCGAACACCGGGGAGCTGTTTTTT. The genes are TRBV30 and TRBJ2-2, with 7 bases fitting TRBD1. V was clipped by 6 bases and J by 0 bases; unmatched bases: 4. Germline V gene lookup returns CDR1 GTSNPN and CDR2 SVGIG (reference sequence). The CDR3 is 14 amino acids.

This chain uses TRBV7-9 with TRBJ1-5; 10 nucleotides agree with TRBD1. The CDR3 is made up of 18 amino acids. The V gene's germline CDR1 is SEHNR and CDR2 FQNEAQ (reference sequence). Trimming at V came to 0 bases and at J to 2 bases, leaving 7 bases not matched to a gene. The DNA for the CDR3 is TGTGCCAGCAGCTTAGCGCGGGGGACAGGGGAAGGCAATCAGCCCCAGCATTTT. This encodes CASSLARGTGEGNQPQHF.

The rearrangement joins TRBV5-6 to TRBJ2-7; 8 bases match TRBD1. Germline V CDR1 and CDR2: SGHDT, YYEEEE. With V trimmed by 0 bases and J by 5 bases, 4 bases remained unmatched. CDR3 length: 14 amino acids. The CDR3 loop reads CASSLGQGADEQYF. CDR3 sequence (DNA): TGTGCCAGCAGCTTGGGTCAGGGGGCCGACGAGCAGTACTTC.

This chain joins TRBV9 and TRBJ1-2; 9 bases map to TRBD1. J was trimmed by 8 bases and V by 0 bases; bases with no gene match: 11. Germline V gene data show CDR1 as SGDLS and CDR2 as YYNGEE. The CDR3 has 16 residues. The CDR3 loop reads CASSVDAGTGTYGYTF. The CDR3 DNA reads TGTGCCAGCAGCGTAGACGCCGGGACAGGGACCTACGGCTACACCTTC.

This chain joins TRBV7-3 and TRBJ2-1; 10 bases map to TRBD2. V lost 0 bases, J lost 8 bases, and 7 bases stayed unmatched. This CDR3 comprises 16 residues. From germline, CDR1 is SGHTA and CDR2 FQGTGA. DNA for the CDR3: TGTGCCAGCAGCTTAACTCCTAGCGGGAGATTGTATGAGCAGTTCTTC. Amino acids: CASSLTPSGRLYEQFF.

The chain is built from TRBV7-9 and TRBJ1-1; tentatively, D is TRBD1 (5 bases). Germline V CDR1 and CDR2: SEHNR, FQNEAQ (reference sequence). Trimming shortened V by 5 bases and J by 7 bases, and 8 bases separated the two germline ends. This CDR3 is 11 amino acids long. The CDR3 coding sequence is TGTGCCAGCAGCCCGGGGGGTGAAGCTTTCTTT. It yields the protein CASSPGGEAFF.

This clone was detected a few times. CDR3 in amino acids: CAISRDRDTEAFF. The CDR3 DNA follows: TGTGCCATCAGCCGGGACAGGGACACTGAAGCTTTCTTT. This rearrangement joins TRBV10-3 to TRBJ1-1, with 9 bases fitting TRBD1. Germline values: CDR1 ENHRY, CDR2 SYGVKD. The CDR3 spans 13 residues. Trimming cost V 6 bases and J 3 bases; bases outside gene matches: 2.

For this clone: A read error may account for a junction end that differs from germline. J is TRBJ2-6 and V is TRBV28; a possible D gene is TRBD2 (5 bases). This CDR3 region has 14 residues. The V gene's germline CDR1 is MDHEN and CDR2 SYDVKM. CDR3 amino acids: CASSVRLEANGLTF. The DNA of the CDR3 is TGTGCCAGCTCCGTGAGGCTGGAGGCCAACGGCCTGACTTTC.

V usage is TRBV7-9 and J usage is TRBJ2-7, with TRBD1 matching 8 bases. V gave up 1 base and J gave up 5 bases; unmatched junction bases: 1. The germline CDR1 and CDR2 sequences are SEHNR and FQNEAQ (reference sequence). This CDR3 region has 13 residues. This CDR3 is CASSLEQGDEQYF. The CDR3 nucleotides are TGTGCCAGCAGCTTAGAACAGGGGGACGAGCAGTACTTC.

The rearrangement uses TRBV7-9 and TRBJ1-6; D may be TRBD1 (5 bases). There are 14 residues in the CDR3. Germline V lookup: CDR1 SEHNR, CDR2 FQNEAQ (reference sequence). V lost 5 bases and J 9 bases, leaving 14 bases between the germline ends. CDR3 sequence (DNA): TGTGCCAGCAGCCTTGGGGGGTCGGGTTCACCCCTCCACTTT. Its translation: CASSLGGSGSPLHF.

The chain joins TRBV4-2 to TRBJ1-6, with 9 nucleotides matching TRBD1. Per the germline V gene, CDR1 is LGHNA and CDR2 is YNFKEQ. The CDR3 sequence is 19 residues long. V lost 4 bases and J lost 10; bases outside the gene matches: 20. The CDR3 DNA sequence: TGTGCCAGCAGCCGGCCCGGGACAGGGAGACCCAATTTTGGATCACCCCTCCACTTT. As protein: CASSRPGTGRPNFGSPLHF.

The DNA of the CDR3 is TGTGCCAGCAAAAATCAGGGGGTGGAGAATTCACCCCTCCACTTT. As protein: CASKNQGVENSPLHF. The chain joins TRBV2 to TRBJ1-6; 7 nucleotides agree with TRBD1. The germline V gene has CDR1 SNHLY and CDR2 FYNNEI. The CDR3 runs 15 residues. Losses at the gene ends were 7 bases for V and 7 bases for J; bases not matched to a gene: 10.

The chain is built from TRBV7-2 and TRBJ2-3, with D possibly TRBD1 on 5 matching bases. CDR3 length: 15 residues. Trimming stripped 0 bases from V and 8 bases from J, with 15 bases between. The germline CDR1 and CDR2 sequences are SGHTA and FQGNSA. The CDR3 loop reads CASSLAIGEGATQYF. CDR3 nucleotide sequence: TGTGCCAGCAGCTTAGCAATAGGGGAAGGCGCTACGCAGTATTTT.

The chain uses TRBV18 and TRBJ2-2; D remains unclear. The CDR3 extends over 12 amino acids. V lost 4 bases, J lost 7 bases, and 7 bases lay in between. Germline V gives CDR1 KGHSH, CDR2 LQKENI. Written as DNA, the CDR3 is TGTGCCAGCTCACAAACTATCGGGGAGCTGTTTTTT. Amino acid sequence: CASSQTIGELFF.

This chain uses TRBV18 with TRBJ1-2; 8 nucleotides align to TRBD1. Germline V gene sequence: CDR1 KGHSH, CDR2 LQKENI. J lost 0 bases, V lost 3 bases, and 3 bases had no gene match. The CDR3 contains 15 residues. CDR3 DNA sequence: TGTGCCAGCTCACCCGGGACAGGAACTAACTATGGCTACACCTTC. Translation: CASSPGTGTNYGYTF.

This sequence joins TRBV11-3 and TRBJ1-2; the D gene is possibly TRBD1 (5 bases). This CDR3 is built from 14 residues. The germline V gene has CDR1 SGHNT and CDR2 YENEEA. Trimming removed 5 bases from V and 3 bases from J, with 13 bases in between. The CDR3 here is CASSPRGEYYGYTF. CDR3 DNA: TGTGCCAGCAGCCCCCGGGGGGAATACTATGGCTACACCTTC.

The rearrangement uses TRBV9 and TRBJ2-1, with 11 bases matching TRBD1. Germline V gene lookup returns CDR1 SGDLS and CDR2 YYNGEE. The CDR3 runs to 15 residues. V lost 3 bases and J lost 6; bases outside the gene matches: 5. CDR3 nucleotide sequence: TGTGCCAGCAGCGGCCTAGGGACAGGGGGCAATGAGCAGTTCTTC. This sequence encodes CASSGLGTGGNEQFF.